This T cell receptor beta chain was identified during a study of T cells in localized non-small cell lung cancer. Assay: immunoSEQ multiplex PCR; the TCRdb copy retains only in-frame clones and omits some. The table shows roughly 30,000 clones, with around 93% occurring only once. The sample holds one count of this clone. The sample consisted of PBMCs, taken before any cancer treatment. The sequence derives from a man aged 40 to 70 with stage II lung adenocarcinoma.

CDR3 coding DNA: TGTGCCAGTAGGAGAGCTTATAGCAATCAGCCCCAGCATTTT. This translates into CASRRAYSNQPQHF. The rearrangement uses TRBV19 and TRBJ1-5; D is unclear. V was pared by 6 bases and J by 0 bases, with 9 bases between. The length of the CDR3 is 14 residues. Germline V gene sequence: CDR1 LNHDA, CDR2 SQIVND (reference sequence).